These T cell receptor beta chains were read from a single sample in a study of blood T cell repertoires in COVID-19. Using immunoSEQ multiplex PCR, the repertoire was profiled, and TCRdb retains in-frame clones only, with some absent. The table has 95,000 to 150,000 clones, 70% to 85% seen once; the top ten hold approximately 4.5%. The sequenced material came from peripheral blood. Every receptor here comes from a woman in her 70s with acute or convalescent COVID-19. The CDR3 runs from the conserved cysteine through the conserved F or W. The order of the fields is CDR3 length, V gene, CDR3 protein.

cdr3_length: 15
v_call: TRBV7-9
cdr3_aa: CASSPGQGNNQPQHF

cdr3_length: 13
v_call: TRBV10-2
cdr3_aa: CASSESPVYGYTF

cdr3_length: 15
v_call: TRBV5-4
cdr3_aa: CASSNQQGHYNEQFF

cdr3_length: 17
v_call: TRBV7-2
cdr3_aa: CASSHRQGALGANVLTF

cdr3_length: 14
v_call: TRBV19
cdr3_aa: CASSSLGQYQPQHF

cdr3_length: 16
v_call: TRBV7-6
cdr3_aa: CASSALAGGPWETQYF

cdr3_length: 16
v_call: TRBV7-8
cdr3_aa: CASSFHPGLATDEQFF

cdr3_length: 15
v_call: TRBV24-1
cdr3_aa: CATSAPSGGSGELFF

cdr3_length: 14
v_call: TRBV18
cdr3_aa: CASSPLRGNTEAFF

cdr3_length: 15
v_call: TRBV3-1/TRBV3-2
cdr3_aa: CASSPGQGLGTEAFF

cdr3_length: 13
v_call: TRBV27
cdr3_aa: CASSRTGNQPQHF

cdr3_length: 15
v_call: TRBV21-1
cdr3_aa: CASSNTSGGLETQYF

cdr3_length: 14
v_call: TRBV4-3
cdr3_aa: CASSAQGDYEKLFF

cdr3_length: 12
v_call: TRBV6-4
cdr3_aa: CASSDQGNTQYF

cdr3_length: 15
v_call: TRBV7-2
cdr3_aa: CASSYINSPLYGYTF

cdr3_length: 16
v_call: TRBV5-6
cdr3_aa: CASSLERRQQSYGYTF

cdr3_length: 15
v_call: TRBV7-7
cdr3_aa: CASSLMAGNTGELFF

cdr3_length: 12
v_call: TRBV4-1
cdr3_aa: CASSQDRARAFF

cdr3_length: 15
v_call: TRBV18
cdr3_aa: CASPVGDFSPYGYTF

cdr3_length: 15
v_call: TRBV24-1
cdr3_aa: CATSAKRDTYNEQFF

cdr3_length: 13
v_call: TRBV19
cdr3_aa: CASSVTMNTEAFF

cdr3_length: 21
v_call: TRBV3-1/TRBV3-2
cdr3_aa: CASSQEYRAGTGFFSNYGYTF

cdr3_length: 13
v_call: TRBV5-5
cdr3_aa: CASNQRDTYGYTF

cdr3_length: 15
v_call: TRBV2
cdr3_aa: CASSVRDRVTGELFF

cdr3_length: 15
v_call: TRBV6-5
cdr3_aa: CASMTSGTAEETQYF

cdr3_length: 14
v_call: TRBV12-5
cdr3_aa: CASAAGSFTYEQYF

cdr3_length: 13
v_call: TRBV15
cdr3_aa: CATSSGVGNTIYF

cdr3_length: 15
v_call: TRBV7-9
cdr3_aa: CASSVRGSLGNTIYF

cdr3_length: 13
v_call: TRBV7-8
cdr3_aa: CASSLSDFQPQHF